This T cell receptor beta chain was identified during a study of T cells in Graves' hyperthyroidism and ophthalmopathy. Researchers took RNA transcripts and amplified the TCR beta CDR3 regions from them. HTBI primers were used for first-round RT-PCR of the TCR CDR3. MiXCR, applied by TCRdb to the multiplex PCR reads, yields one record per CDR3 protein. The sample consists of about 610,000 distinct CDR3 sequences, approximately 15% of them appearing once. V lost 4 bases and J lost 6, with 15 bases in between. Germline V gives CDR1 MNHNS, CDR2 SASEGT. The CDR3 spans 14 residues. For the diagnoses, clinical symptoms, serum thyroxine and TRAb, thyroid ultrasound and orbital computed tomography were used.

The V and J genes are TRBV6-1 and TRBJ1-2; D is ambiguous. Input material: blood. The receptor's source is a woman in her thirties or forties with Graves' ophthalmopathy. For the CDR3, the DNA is TGTGCCAGCAGTGCTCGGCGGCCAACAAATGGCTACACCTTC. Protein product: CASSARRPTNGYTF.